Following are 23 T cell receptor beta chains from one sample sequenced in a study of cytomegalovirus exposure and HLA in healthy donors. Researchers ran the PCR with 60 Vbeta and 13 Jbeta primers. Profiled with immunoSEQ multiplex PCR; TCRdb holds only in-frame clones, not every one. The sample has 70,000 to 95,000 clones, less than 65% seen once. The specimen was PBMCs. These TCRs come from a woman under 40 in good health and CMV-seropositive.

About this clone itself: Other DNA sequences within the sample encode an identical CDR3. The chain joins TRBV4-3 to TRBJ1-4; D gene unclear. This CDR3 comprises 15 residues. The V and J ends lost 1 base and 3 bases respectively, with 9 bases between them. Germline V gene data show CDR1 as LGHNA and CDR2 as YSLEER. The CDR3: CASSQAQASNEKLFF. The CDR3 DNA reads as TGCGCCAGCAGCCAAGCGCAGGCATCTAATGAAAAACTGTTTTTT.

The chain couples TRBV6-5 to TRBJ2-2; 10 positions agree with TRBD1. In germline, CDR1 is MNHEY, CDR2 SVGAGI. The CDR3 extends over 13 amino acids. The V and J ends lost 8 bases and 3 bases, in that order; junction bases with no gene match: 0. CDR3 in DNA: TGTGCCAGCGGGACAGGGGACACCGGGGAGCTGTTTTTT. Translated, it gives CASGTGDTGELFF.

This chain uses TRBV14 with TRBJ2-7; 9 bases agree with TRBD2. From germline, CDR1 is SGHDN and CDR2 FVKESK. This CDR3 has 15 amino acids. J lost 2 bases, V lost 2 bases, and 4 bases had no gene match. Here the CDR3 reads CASSQLAGATYEQYF. The CDR3 region has the DNA TGTGCCAGCAGCCAATTAGCGGGGGCTACCTACGAGCAGTACTTC.

The rearrangement uses TRBV19 and TRBJ1-6; D ambiguous. CDR1 and CDR2 from the germline V gene are LNHDA and SQIVND (reference sequence). The CDR3 totals 13 residues. Deletions cut 8 bases from V and 6 bases from J, with 11 bases between. The CDR3 protein is CASGDRGNSPLHF. The CDR3 DNA is TGTGCCAGTGGTGATCGGGGTAATTCACCCCTCCACTTT.

This clone has more than one count but fewer than ten. The V call is TRBV5-8, the J call TRBJ2-7; perhaps TRBD2 as D (6 bases). The CDR3 spans 15 residues. Trimming took off 9 bases at V and 7 bases at J, with 26 bases between the two ends. Germline CDR1 is SGHTS and CDR2 is YDEGEE. The CDR3 loop reads CANHARTTVLSEQYF. The CDR3, as DNA: TGTGCCAACCACGCCCGGACTACCGTTTTGAGTGAGCAGTACTTC. Full variable domain (missing parts from reference TRBV5-8 and TRBJ2-7): EAGVTQSPTHLIKTRGQQATLRCSPISGHTSVYWYQQALGLGLQFLLWYDEGEERNRGNFPPRFSGRQFPNYSSELNVNALELEDSALYLCANHARTTVLSEQYFGPGTRLTVT.

The chain has TRBV7-2 and TRBJ1-2; D gene uncertain. Trimming shortened V by 3 bases and J by 4 bases, and 9 bases separated the two germline ends. Germline values: CDR1 SGHTA, CDR2 FQGNSA. This CDR3 comprises 13 residues. The DNA for the CDR3 is TGTGCCAGCAGCTTGGGCAGAATCTATGGCTACACCTTC. Amino acid sequence: CASSLGRIYGYTF.

This clone has just one count. The chain has TRBV15 and TRBJ1-1; 10 bases fit TRBD1. Germline trimming cut 5 bases from V and 4 bases from J; bases unmatched to any gene: 7. The germline CDR1 and CDR2 sequences are LNHNV and YYDKDF (reference sequence). The CDR3 covers 15 residues. As DNA, the CDR3 is TGTGCCACCAGCTTTAGACAGGGGGCGAGCACTGAAGCTTTCTTT. This sequence encodes CATSFRQGASTEAFF.

Worth noting for this clone: At one boundary the junction diverges from the germline segment, which might be a read error. The V gene is TRBV2, the J gene TRBJ2-3, with 7 bases lining up with TRBD1. CDR3 length: 18 amino acids. Looked up from germline, CDR1 is SNHLY and CDR2 is FYNNEI. CDR3 region: CASSDPYTRTGGTNTQYF. The DNA for the CDR3 is TGTGCCAGCAGTGACCCCTATACTAGGACAGGAGGCACAAATACGCAGTATTTT.

The chain joins TRBV5-1 to TRBJ2-3, with 13 bases identical to TRBD2. Germline V CDR1 and CDR2: SGHRS, YFSETQ. This CDR3 contains 15 residues. With 3 bases clipped from V and 6 bases from J, the junction kept 4 bases outside the gene matches. The CDR3 nucleotides are TGCGCCAGCAGCTCTACTAGCGGGGGGGTCGATACGCAGTATTTT. Encoded protein: CASSSTSGGVDTQYF.

The count of this clone is one. The V and J genes are TRBV2 and TRBJ1-1; 7 positions match TRBD1. V lost 9 bases, J lost 8 bases, and 15 bases stayed unmatched. The V gene's germline CDR1 is SNHLY and CDR2 FYNNEI. The CDR3 is 14 amino acids. This CDR3 is CASGPGQLDREAFF. CDR3 DNA sequence: TGTGCCAGTGGACCGGGACAGCTGGACCGGGAAGCTTTCTTT.

The gene calls are TRBV7-8 and TRBJ2-3; maybe TRBD2 (5 bases). Germline V gene data show CDR1 as SGHVS and CDR2 as FQNEAQ. The CDR3 covers 12 residues. Trimming took 11 bases from V and 1 from J, leaving 10 bases between them. CDR3 region: CASRARTDTQYF. The CDR3 DNA sequence: TGTGCCTCGAGGGCCCGCACAGATACGCAGTATTTT.

The V and J genes are TRBV29-1 and TRBJ2-1, with D tentatively TRBD2 (7 bases). The V and J ends lost 3 bases and 4 bases respectively, with 19 bases between them. Germline V lookup: CDR1 SQVTM, CDR2 ANQGSEA. The CDR3 has 16 residues. The DNA for the CDR3 is TGCAGCGTTGACCCCCTAGGAGGGGGGGGGTACAATGAGCAGTTCTTC. Translating gives CSVDPLGGGGYNEQFF.

The V gene is TRBV27, the J gene TRBJ2-2; D possibly corresponds to TRBD1 (6 bases). From germline, CDR1 is MNHEY and CDR2 SMNVEV (reference sequence). The CDR3 has 14 residues. V was clipped by 5 bases and J by 6 bases, with 13 bases between them. The CDR3 here is CASSIRQVPGELFF. The DNA for the CDR3 is TGTGCCAGCAGTATAAGACAGGTACCCGGGGAGCTGTTTTTT.

The chain carries TRBV18 and TRBJ2-2, with a possible D match to TRBD1 (6 bases). The CDR3 extends over 16 amino acids. Germline CDR1 and CDR2: KGHSH and LQKENI. V was pared by 4 bases and J by 1 base, with 13 bases between. The CDR3 DNA reads TGTGCCAGCTCACAACAGGGTTCAGGGAACACCGGGGAGCTGTTTTTT. Its translation: CASSQQGSGNTGELFF.

The chain uses TRBV11-2 and TRBJ1-2; TRBD1 matches at 7 bases. CDR3 length: 16 amino acids. Losses at the gene ends were 5 bases for V and 1 base for J; bases not matched to a gene: 10. Germline V CDR1 and CDR2: SGHAT, FQNNGV. This CDR3 reads CASSNRGTDSNYGYTF. The CDR3 DNA reads as TGTGCCAGCAGCAACAGAGGGACAGACAGTAACTATGGCTACACCTTC. Supplemented by reference TRBV11-2 and TRBJ1-2, the full variable domain reads EAGVAQSPRYKIIEKRQSVAFWCNPISGHATLYWYQQILGQGPKLLIQFQNNGVVDDSQLPKDRFSAERLKGVDSTLKIQPAKLEDSAVYLCASSNRGTDSNYGYTFGSGTRLTVV.

The chain joins TRBV6-5 to TRBJ1-3; 8 bases line up with TRBD1. The CDR3 has 14 residues. V trimming: 6 bases; J trimming: 4 bases; junction bases outside the gene matches: 5. Germline values: CDR1 MNHEY, CDR2 SVGAGI. The CDR3 protein is CASRPTGGGNTIYF. As DNA, the CDR3 is TGTGCCAGCAGACCCACAGGGGGGGGAAACACCATATATTTT.

As for this clone: The junction and the germline gene differ at one end; a read error may be behind it. This same CDR3 is encoded by further DNA sequences in the sample. The rearrangement links TRBV15 to TRBJ2-7, with D possibly TRBD1 on 5 matching bases. Germline V lookup: CDR1 LNHNV, CDR2 YYDKDF (reference sequence). The CDR3 is 12 amino acids. The CDR3 reads CATSREGVWQYF. The CDR3, as DNA: TGCGCCACCAGCAGAGAAGGGGTTTGGCAGTACTTC.

The rearrangement links TRBV28 to TRBJ1-2; D gene ambiguous. The V gene lost 4 bases and the J gene lost 7 bases, with 10 bases spanning the gap. The CDR3 covers 12 residues. The germline V gene encodes CDR1 MDHEN and CDR2 SYDVKM. The CDR3, as DNA: TGTGCCAGCAGTTCCGCCCCGGGTGGCTACACCTTC. Protein sequence: CASSSAPGGYTF.

This sequence joins TRBV19 and TRBJ2-7; 7 nucleotides match TRBD1. With 5 bases clipped from V and 2 bases from J, the junction kept 12 bases outside the gene matches. The V gene's germline CDR1 is LNHDA and CDR2 SQIVND (reference sequence). The CDR3 spans 16 residues. The CDR3 DNA reads as TGTGCCAGTAGTGACTCAAACAGGGGCACAGCCTACGAGCAGTACTTC. It specifies CASSDSNRGTAYEQYF.

This clone was detected a few times. The chain uses TRBV18 and TRBJ2-1, with 11 bases that match TRBD1. CDR1 is KGHSH, CDR2 LQKENI, per germline. The CDR3 length is 15 residues. Germline trimming cut 6 bases from V and 13 bases from J; bases unmatched to any gene: 14. Here the CDR3 DNA reads TGTGCCAGCTCCGCCGGGGGGACAGGGGGGCGACGACAGTTCTTC. Translated, it gives CASSAGGTGGRRQFF.

This chain joins TRBV11-2 and TRBJ1-1, with TRBD1 identical over 8 bases. The CDR3 is 15 amino acids. V shed 4 bases and J 1 base; nucleotides not matched to a gene: 5. CDR1 is SGHAT, CDR2 FQNNGV, per germline. Here the CDR3 reads CASSWGTGGNTEAFF. CDR3 in DNA: TGTGCCAGCAGCTGGGGGACAGGAGGGAACACTGAAGCTTTCTTT.

This rearrangement joins TRBV5-8 to TRBJ2-7, with D perhaps matching TRBD1 (5 bases). With 2 bases removed from V and 2 bases from J, the gap between germline ends came to 11 bases. The CDR3 extends over 14 amino acids. Germline CDR1 and CDR2: SGHTS and YDEGEE. The CDR3 is CASSLQVLPYEQYF. In nucleotides, the CDR3 is TGTGCCAGCAGCTTACAGGTTCTCCCCTACGAGCAGTACTTC.

There are a few counts of this clone. Germline and junction disagree at one end, which may indicate a read error. The chain has TRBV19 and TRBJ1-2; D might be TRBD1 (6 bases). Per the germline V gene, CDR1 is LNHDA and CDR2 is SQIVND (reference sequence). The CDR3 contains 13 residues. CDR3 bases: TGTGCCAGTAGACAGGGAAGTAACTATGGCTACCCCTTC. This gives the protein CASRQGSNYGYPF.